This passage covers 6 T cell receptor beta chains from one sample sequenced in a study of shared clonotypes between healthy human individuals. Produced via immunoSEQ multiplex PCR; TCRdb's table is partial and in-frame only. The sample contains 2,500,000 or so clones, under 95% of which appear only once. The sequenced sample was naive CD4+ T cells from PBMCs. Described subset: CD45RA+ positively selected. The receptor set was obtained from a man aged 18 to 30 in good health. Some clones in this sample may be carry-over from other donors' samples.

The chain combines TRBV27 with TRBJ2-7; D possibly corresponds to TRBD2 (6 bases). This CDR3 has 15 residues. Trimming took off 5 bases at V and 1 base at J, with 15 bases between the two ends. The germline gives CDR1 MNHEY, CDR2 SMNVEV (reference sequence). Here the CDR3 DNA reads TGTGCCAGCAGTCCCTTAGGAGGGGCTTCCTACGAGCAGTACTTC. Amino acids: CASSPLGGASYEQYF.

The chain is built from TRBV5-4 and TRBJ1-2; no definite D call. V shed 2 bases and J shed 6 bases, with 14 bases lying between them. Looked up from germline, CDR1 is SGHNT and CDR2 is YYREEE (reference sequence). The length of the CDR3 is 14 residues. CDR3 residues: CASSLNLLRDGYTF. In nucleotides, the CDR3 is TGTGCCAGCAGCTTAAACCTGCTCCGGGATGGCTACACCTTC.

The V and J genes are TRBV2 and TRBJ1-2, with D possibly TRBD1 on 6 matching bases. The V end lost 10 bases, the J end lost 8 bases, and 17 bases lay between the germline ends. This CDR3 comprises 12 residues. Germline loops: CDR1 SNHLY, CDR2 FYNNEI. CDR3 sequence: CATEAQGHGYTF. CDR3 DNA: TGTGCCACCGAAGCTCAGGGACACGGCTACACCTTC.

In the case of this clone: This same CDR3 is encoded by further DNA sequences in the sample. The chain recombines TRBV7-9 with TRBJ1-3; 7 bases align to TRBD1. The CDR3 covers 14 residues. The V gene end was trimmed by 2 bases and the J gene end by 4 bases; junction bases not matched to a gene: 2. Germline V gene lookup returns CDR1 SEHNR and CDR2 FQNEAQ (reference sequence). The CDR3 reads CASSLTGVGNTIYF. The CDR3, as DNA: TGTGCCAGCAGCTTAACAGGGGTGGGAAACACCATATATTTT.

The rearrangement uses TRBV27 and TRBJ2-3; 12 bases are shared with TRBD2. J lost 5 bases, V lost 4 bases, and 7 bases had no gene match. The CDR3 extends over 16 amino acids. Germline-derived CDR1 and CDR2 are MNHEY and SMNVEV (reference sequence). This chain's CDR3 is CASSSRTSGKIDTQYF. The CDR3 region has the DNA TGTGCCAGCAGTTCTCGGACTAGCGGGAAAATAGATACGCAGTATTTT.

The V and J genes are TRBV30 and TRBJ2-3, with a weak D call TRBD2 (6 bases). The CDR3 contains 15 residues. Germline assignment: CDR1 GTSNPN and CDR2 SVGIG (reference sequence). V gave up 4 bases and J gave up 5 bases, with 19 bases separating them. CDR3 nucleotide sequence: TGTGCCTGGAATATGCGGGGAGACGGAAAAGATACGCAGTATTTT. Its translation is CAWNMRGDGKDTQYF.